The clone carrying this T cell receptor beta chain was observed at least ten times. Antigen specificity is unknown. The authors made cDNA by 5'RACE with 10-nucleotide random UMIs. Each CDR3 protein gets one entry after TCRdb re-called the 5' RACE reads with MiXCR. This sample carries tens of thousands of distinct CDR3 sequences, roughly 7% of them seen once, and the ten largest clones take roughly 4.3%. This specimen belongs to a study of neurological immune-mediated disorders. Maryland, USA blood bank volunteers served as healthy controls. This CDR3 has 14 residues. The V end was cut by 6 bases, the J end by 10 bases, with 19 bases between. The germline V gene encodes CDR1 SEHNR and CDR2 FQNEAQ (reference sequence). Study-wide results and limits: There were no CDR3 amino acid sequences shared by expanded clones across subjects, a result suggesting private repertoires in all groups.

The sequence derives from a woman in her thirties or forties in good health. Input material: PBMCs. The chain joins TRBV7-9 to TRBJ2-1, with D maybe TRBD2 (5 bases). The CDR3 sequence: CASSPSKSSEEQFF. As DNA, the CDR3 is TGTGCCAGCAGTCCTAGCAAGTCCTCCGAGGAGCAGTTCTTC.